Reported below is one T cell receptor beta chain. Its cognate antigen is unknown. The sample is drawn from a study of OX40 agonist ivuxolimab in advanced cancers. In the study overall: Every 2 weeks, patients got intravenous ivuxolimab at one of six dose levels (0.01-10 mg/kg).

If patients had autoimmune disease history or systemic immunosuppression, they were excluded. The CDR3 has 11 residues. The germline CDR1 and CDR2 sequences are GTSNPN and SVGIG (reference sequence). Trimming pared 5 bases from V and 4 bases from J, leaving 6 bases between. Study conclusions and caveats: The CD4+ and CD8+ T cells in the blood had expanded clonally by week 6 at 0.1 to 3.0 mg/kg. Certain nonresponders likewise exhibited a low normalized T-cell clonal expansion.

The repertoire was sequenced with immunoSEQ multiplex PCR; TCRdb's copy has only in-frame clones and lacks some. The table includes 100,000 to 150,000 clones, about 90% detected once. The genes are TRBV30 and TRBJ2-4; D perhaps matches TRBD1 (6 bases). This clonotype was sampled from an adult with an advanced solid tumor such as melanoma, head and neck, liver or kidney cancer. The specimen was CD4+ or CD8+ T cells sorted from blood, collected in a trial of the OX40 agonist ivuxolimab. The CDR3 DNA is TGTGCCTGGGGACAGAAAAACATTCAGTACTTC. Its translation is CAWGQKNIQYF.